Listed below are T cell receptor beta chains from one sample, sequenced in a study of post-analysis software for immune sequencing data. TCRdb reprocessed the PCR reads with MiXCR, giving one entry per CDR3 protein. The sample lists 450,000 to 700,000 distinct CDR3 sequences; 44% were seen once. The sequenced sample was blood. The source of these receptors is a girl aged 10-17 years with multiple sclerosis. Both conserved end residues are trimmed from each CDR3. Clone size, where shown, is once, few, many, or a class for clones that have expanded.

cdr3_length: 12
clone_size: NA
v_call: TRBV5-1
j_call: TRBJ1-1
cdr3_aa: ASSLEGFLTEAF

cdr3_length: 10
clone_size: few
v_call: TRBV29-1
j_call: TRBJ1-1
cdr3_aa: SAPTGSTEAF

cdr3_length: 15
clone_size: NA
v_call: TRBV6-5
j_call: TRBJ1-1
cdr3_aa: ASSSGTGLLVYTEAF

cdr3_length: 14
clone_size: NA
v_call: TRBV28
j_call: TRBJ2-1
cdr3_aa: ASSLCRLAGEDEQF

cdr3_length: 16
clone_size: NA
v_call: TRBV12-3/TRBV12-4
j_call: TRBJ2-1
cdr3_aa: ASTLARLAGGPYNEQF

cdr3_length: 13
clone_size: once
v_call: TRBV7-8
j_call: TRBJ2-3
cdr3_aa: ASSLVATDPDTQY

cdr3_length: 13
clone_size: few
v_call: TRBV12-3/TRBV12-4
j_call: TRBJ2-1
cdr3_aa: ASSLVGARGNEQF

cdr3_length: 13
clone_size: once
v_call: TRBV24-1
j_call: TRBJ2-1
cdr3_aa: ATSDPALADGEQF

cdr3_length: 14
clone_size: NA
v_call: TRBV5-1
j_call: TRBJ1-5
cdr3_aa: ASSLAGPYSNQPQH

cdr3_length: 13
clone_size: few
v_call: TRBV6-5
j_call: TRBJ2-5
cdr3_aa: ASSYGVASQETQY

cdr3_length: 13
clone_size: few
v_call: TRBV10-3
j_call: TRBJ1-5
cdr3_aa: AISEYGGDNQPQH

cdr3_length: 10
clone_size: few
v_call: TRBV12-3/TRBV12-4
j_call: TRBJ2-5
cdr3_aa: ASSRGVGEQY

cdr3_length: 13
clone_size: few
v_call: TRBV4-1
j_call: TRBJ2-5
cdr3_aa: ASSSGLADQETQY

cdr3_length: 13
clone_size: NA
v_call: TRBV28
j_call: TRBJ2-2
cdr3_aa: ASGGDRSATGELF

cdr3_length: 11
clone_size: NA
v_call: TRBV12-3/TRBV12-4
j_call: TRBJ1-4
cdr3_aa: ASSSQGQEKLF

cdr3_length: 12
clone_size: NA
v_call: TRBV20-1
j_call: TRBJ2-1
cdr3_aa: SAQTSGRVNEQF

cdr3_length: 11
clone_size: NA
v_call: TRBV20-1
j_call: TRBJ2-5
cdr3_aa: SASGSRVETQY

cdr3_length: 13
clone_size: NA
v_call: TRBV5-1
j_call: TRBJ2-5
cdr3_aa: ASSLVLGGQETQY

cdr3_length: 14
clone_size: NA
v_call: TRBV5-1
j_call: TRBJ2-5
cdr3_aa: ASSSTSAGVQETQY

cdr3_length: 13
clone_size: NA
v_call: TRBV5-1
j_call: TRBJ1-1
cdr3_aa: ASSLIQGINTEAF

cdr3_length: 15
clone_size: few
v_call: TRBV18
j_call: TRBJ2-7
cdr3_aa: ASSPPGPPLSSYEQY

cdr3_length: 14
clone_size: NA
v_call: TRBV9
j_call: TRBJ2-7
cdr3_aa: ASSVGQGGGSYEQY

cdr3_length: 11
clone_size: few
v_call: TRBV12-3/TRBV12-4
j_call: TRBJ2-5
cdr3_aa: ASSLWGIETQY

cdr3_length: 15
clone_size: NA
v_call: TRBV7-6
j_call: TRBJ2-6
cdr3_aa: ASSLKPRGAGANVLT

cdr3_length: 12
clone_size: few
v_call: TRBV5-1
j_call: TRBJ1-4
cdr3_aa: ASGEGRRNEKLF

cdr3_length: 10
clone_size: NA
v_call: TRBV5-1
j_call: TRBJ1-2
cdr3_aa: ACRAGEYGYT

cdr3_length: 12
clone_size: few
v_call: TRBV20-1
j_call: TRBJ2-1
cdr3_aa: SASGGGALNEQF

cdr3_length: 13
clone_size: NA
v_call: TRBV20-1
j_call: TRBJ2-7
cdr3_aa: SARVPGRAHYEQY

cdr3_length: 12
clone_size: NA
v_call: TRBV13
j_call: TRBJ2-7
cdr3_aa: ASSPPGGNYEQY

cdr3_length: 12
clone_size: NA
v_call: TRBV5-5
j_call: TRBJ1-2
cdr3_aa: ASSFRDRRDGYT

cdr3_length: 15
clone_size: NA
v_call: TRBV5-1
j_call: TRBJ1-4
cdr3_aa: ASSGREGAAANEKLF

cdr3_length: 13
clone_size: few
v_call: TRBV6-5
j_call: TRBJ2-1
cdr3_aa: ASRFLAGENNEQF

cdr3_length: 13
clone_size: NA
v_call: TRBV4-1
j_call: TRBJ1-6
cdr3_aa: ASSQGQHYNSPLH

cdr3_length: 11
clone_size: NA
v_call: TRBV12-3/TRBV12-4
j_call: TRBJ2-5
cdr3_aa: ASSRTSGREQY

cdr3_length: 11
clone_size: NA
v_call: TRBV10-1
j_call: TRBJ2-5
cdr3_aa: ASSRDSQDTQY

cdr3_length: 11
clone_size: NA
v_call: TRBV10-3
j_call: TRBJ2-1
cdr3_aa: AISESDRDEQF

cdr3_length: 13
clone_size: few
v_call: TRBV7-9
j_call: TRBJ2-1
cdr3_aa: ASSYSPKGGNEQF

cdr3_length: 15
clone_size: NA
v_call: TRBV28
j_call: TRBJ2-1
cdr3_aa: ASSSPRAEGSYNEQF

cdr3_length: 13
clone_size: few
v_call: TRBV5-1
j_call: TRBJ2-3
cdr3_aa: ASSLGLAEADTQY

cdr3_length: 13
clone_size: few
v_call: TRBV28
j_call: TRBJ2-7
cdr3_aa: ASSPAGVKSYEQY

cdr3_length: 12
clone_size: NA
v_call: TRBV7-8
j_call: TRBJ1-1
cdr3_aa: ASRQPAKNTEAF

cdr3_length: 13
clone_size: NA
v_call: TRBV3-1
j_call: TRBJ2-1
cdr3_aa: ASSLGGQPYNEQF

cdr3_length: 11
clone_size: NA
v_call: TRBV6-5
j_call: TRBJ1-1
cdr3_aa: ASSRNVKTAAF

cdr3_length: 13
clone_size: NA
v_call: TRBV11-2
j_call: NA
cdr3_aa: ASSVVRGQRYEQY

cdr3_length: 13
clone_size: NA
v_call: TRBV6-1
j_call: TRBJ2-1
cdr3_aa: ASRPGKSSYNEQF

cdr3_length: 13
clone_size: NA
v_call: TRBV7-3
j_call: TRBJ1-1
cdr3_aa: ASSSDGGRRVEAF

cdr3_length: 15
clone_size: once
v_call: TRBV10-3
j_call: TRBJ2-3
cdr3_aa: AISESGGAFVTDTQY

cdr3_length: 13
clone_size: few
v_call: TRBV24-1
j_call: TRBJ2-1
cdr3_aa: ATSDPGRTSAEQF

cdr3_length: 12
clone_size: NA
v_call: TRBV9
j_call: TRBJ1-2
cdr3_aa: ASSVGGRQDGYT

cdr3_length: 11
clone_size: few
v_call: TRBV12-3/TRBV12-4
j_call: TRBJ1-2
cdr3_aa: ASSYTGSDGYT

cdr3_length: 12
clone_size: few
v_call: TRBV5-1
j_call: TRBJ2-1
cdr3_aa: ASSLVIAGGEQF

cdr3_length: 10
clone_size: many
v_call: TRBV29-1
j_call: TRBJ2-5
cdr3_aa: SVTGHQETQY

cdr3_length: 14
clone_size: once
v_call: TRBV27
j_call: TRBJ2-5
cdr3_aa: ASSLSPPYSGETQY